Following are 20 T cell receptor beta chains from one sample sequenced in a study of T-cell memory formation after mild COVID-19. Each CDR3 protein gets one entry after TCRdb re-called the 5' RACE reads with MiXCR. The table lists some 120,000 distinct CDR3 sequences, approximately 15% of them singletons. The sequenced sample was PBMCs or a T cell subset sorted from them (not recorded which). These receptors came from a man aged 18 to 29 who had mild COVID-19 (a few samples of this study predate the infection). Cell type and time point are not known.

This clonotype was seen only a few times. The V and J genes are TRBV21-1 and TRBJ2-5; the table names TRBD1, a call not compared with the DNA. TRBV21-1 is noted as a pseudogene. The CDR3 totals 16 residues. Written as DNA, the CDR3 is TGTGCCAGCAGCAAAGTTAGCAGGGGAGGCTTGGAGACCCAGTACTTC. Translated, it gives CASSKVSRGGLETQYF.

The chain employs TRBV5-1 and TRBJ1-4; D is possibly TRBD1 (6 bases). This CDR3 is built from 15 residues. Germline CDR1 reads SGHRS; CDR2 reads YFSETQ. V lost 0 bases and J 7 bases, leaving 13 bases between the germline ends. In DNA form, the CDR3 reads TGCGCCAGCAGCTTGGGCGGACAGAGTTTTGAAAAACTGTTTTTT. It translates to CASSLGGQSFEKLFF.

This chain uses TRBV4-3 with TRBJ2-3; D is possibly TRBD2 (5 bases). This CDR3 comprises 15 residues. Between the trimmed V and J ends, which lost 4 bases and 4 bases, there was a span of 15 bases. Germline CDR1 LGHNA, CDR2 YSLEER. The CDR3 spells CASSRAPGIADTQYF. CDR3 sequence (DNA): TGCGCCAGCAGCCGGGCCCCGGGGATCGCAGATACGCAGTATTTT.

This clonotype was seen a few times. This rearrangement joins TRBV7-9 to TRBJ2-1; D tentatively reads TRBD1 or TRBD2 (7 bases each). CDR1 and CDR2 from the germline V gene are SEHNR and FQNEAQ (reference sequence). CDR3 length: 16 residues. V was shortened by 6 bases and J by 8 bases, with 23 bases between the two germline ends. In DNA, the CDR3 is TGTGCCAGCAGGCTCGGCGGGGCAGGGGGGGTCGATGAGCAGTTCTTC. This sequence encodes CASRLGGAGGVDEQFF. The full variable domain, in which reference TRBV7-9 and TRBJ2-1 provide the parts outside the CDR3, is DTGVSQNPRHKITKRGQNVTFRCDPISEHNRLYWYRQTLGQGPEFLTYFQNEAQLEKSRLLSDRFSAERPKGSFSTLEIQRTEQGDSAMYLCASRLGGAGGVDEQFFGPGTRLTVL.

The genes are TRBV5-6 and TRBJ1-5; D is unclear. The CDR3 has 12 amino acids. Germline-derived CDR1 and CDR2 are SGHDT and YYEEEE. Trimming removed 1 base at V and 6 bases at J, with 5 bases between. The CDR3: CASSLWGQPQHF. Here the CDR3 DNA reads TGTGCCAGCAGCTTGTGGGGTCAGCCCCAGCATTTT. The full variable domain, with the rest looked up from reference TRBV5-6 and TRBJ1-5, is DAGVTQSPTHLIKTRGQQVTLRCSPKSGHDTVSWYQQALGQGPQFIFQYYEEEERQRGNFPDRFSGHQFPNYSSELNVNALLLGDSALYLCASSLWGQPQHFGDGTRLSIL.

This clonotype was counted between two and nine times. The rearrangement uses TRBV12-3 or TRBV12-4 and TRBJ1-2; 8 bases align to TRBD1. The CDR3 runs to 13 residues. The junction had 7 bases not matched to a gene; V was cut back by 5 bases and J by 8 bases. The CDR3 region is CASSKTGVWGYTF. The DNA for the CDR3 is TGTGCCAGCAGTAAGACAGGGGTTTGGGGCTACACCTTC.

The chain carries TRBV4-1 and TRBJ1-1; D may be TRBD1 (6 bases). There are 17 residues in the CDR3. The V and J ends lost 0 bases and 6 bases respectively, with 20 bases between them. Germline V gene sequence: CDR1 MGHRA, CDR2 YSYEKL. The chain's CDR3 is CASSQEVSGAGRSEAFF. CDR3 bases: TGCGCCAGCAGCCAAGAAGTTTCGGGGGCAGGGAGGTCTGAAGCTTTCTTT.

The genes are TRBV20-1 and TRBJ1-1, with TRBD1 identical over 7 bases. There are 12 residues in the CDR3. Trimming cost V 3 bases and J 3 bases; bases outside gene matches: 1. Germline CDR1 is DFQATT and CDR2 is SNEGSKA (reference sequence). CDR3 in DNA: TGCAGTGCTAGGCAGGGGGACACTGAAGCTTTCTTT. Protein sequence: CSARQGDTEAFF.

The V and J genes are TRBV29-1 and TRBJ2-2; 11 bases are a match to TRBD1. Germline V gene data show CDR1 as SQVTM and CDR2 as ANQGSEA. V was pared by 6 bases and J by 4 bases, with 4 bases of the junction left unmatched. The CDR3 spans 14 residues. CDR3 in DNA: TGCAGCGTCGGACAGGGGGCTGGCACCGGGGAGCTGTTTTTT. Translating it yields CSVGQGAGTGELFF.

In its sample, this clonotype was seen a few times. The chain is built from TRBV7-2 and TRBJ2-3; 7 positions agree with TRBD2. The CDR3 extends over 13 amino acids. Germline V CDR1 and CDR2: SGHTA, FQGNSA. V shed 5 bases, J shed 6 bases, and the junction held 5 bases outside the gene matches. The CDR3 DNA follows: TGTGCCAGCAGCGTCCAGCGGGGTGATACGCAGTATTTT. Translation gives CASSVQRGDTQYF.

The chain is built from TRBV24-1 and TRBJ1-2; the match to TRBD1 covers 10 bases. CDR1 KGHDR and CDR2 SFDVKD come from the germline V gene. With 4 bases clipped from V and 8 bases from J, the junction kept 6 bases outside the gene matches. The CDR3 has 14 amino acids. In DNA, the CDR3 is TGTGCCACCAGTGACGTGACAGGGGGCAAAGGCTACACCTTC. Protein product: CATSDVTGGKGYTF.

The V gene is TRBV5-6, the J gene TRBJ2-7, with 8 bases identical to TRBD1. The length of the CDR3 is 12 residues. Germline lookup yields CDR1 SGHDT and CDR2 YYEEEE. J lost 11 bases, V lost 4 bases, and 8 bases had no gene match. CDR3 in amino acids: CASSLTGGVEYV. The CDR3 DNA reads as TGTGCCAGCAGCCTCACAGGGGGTGTAGAGTACGTC.

This rearrangement joins TRBV29-1 to TRBJ2-6; D gene uncertain. Germline V gene sequence: CDR1 SQVTM, CDR2 ANQGSEA. The germline V and J ends were trimmed by 4 bases and 1 base, with 8 bases remaining between them. The CDR3 has 14 amino acids. In DNA, the CDR3 is TGCAGCGTTGCTGTTCAGTCTGGGGCCAACGTCCTGACTTTC. Translation gives CSVAVQSGANVLTF. The entire variable domain, with the rest obtained from reference TRBV29-1 and TRBJ2-6, is as follows: SAVISQKPSRDICQRGTSLTIQCQVDSQVTMMFWYRQQPGQSLTLIATANQGSEATYESGFVIDKFPISRPNLTFSTLTVSNMSPEDSSIYLCSVAVQSGANVLTFGAGSRLTVL.

The J gene is TRBJ1-2, the V gene TRBV12-3 or TRBV12-4, with D tentatively TRBD1 (6 bases). V lost 2 bases, J lost 7 bases, and 11 bases lay in between. This CDR3 is 13 amino acids long. The CDR3 DNA sequence: TGTGCCAGCAGTTTAACAGGGTATGCTGGCTACACCTTC. Its translation: CASSLTGYAGYTF.

The rearrangement links TRBV12-3 or TRBV12-4 to TRBJ2-1; 9 bases are shared with TRBD2. V shed 6 bases, J shed 7 bases, and the junction held 7 bases outside the gene matches. This CDR3 has 14 residues. This chain's CDR3 is CASSSSAGGNEQFF. CDR3 nucleotides: TGTGCCAGCAGCAGCTCTGCGGGGGGGAATGAGCAGTTCTTC.

This chain connects TRBV7-3 to TRBJ1-5; D is uncertain. V lost 1 base and J 3 bases, leaving 4 bases between the germline ends. The CDR3 has 13 amino acids. Germline-derived CDR1 and CDR2 are SGHTA and FQGTGA. The chain's CDR3 is CASSLMPNQPQHF. Here the CDR3 DNA reads TGTGCCAGCAGCTTAATGCCCAATCAGCCCCAGCATTTT.

This clonotype was seen more than once but under ten times. The chain carries TRBV15 and TRBJ2-7; 9 nucleotides line up with TRBD1. This CDR3 comprises 16 residues. J gave up 7 bases and V 4 bases, and 14 bases lay outside the gene matches. Germline values: CDR1 LNHNV, CDR2 YYDKDF (reference sequence). The CDR3 DNA reads as TGTGCCACCAGCAAAGAGCCGGGACAGGGAGTTCGGGAGCAGTACTTC. It encodes CATSKEPGQGVREQYF.

This clonotype turned up a few times. The gene calls are TRBV5-1 and TRBJ2-1; TRBD2 matches 13 bases. This CDR3 has 14 amino acids. Germline V CDR1 and CDR2: SGHRS, YFSETQ. The junction had 5 bases not matched to a gene; V was cut back by 7 bases and J by 7 bases. DNA for the CDR3: TGCGCCAGCGACCGGGGACTAGCGGGGAATGAGCAGTTCTTC. This sequence encodes CASDRGLAGNEQFF.

This clonotype was detected ten times or more. This chain links TRBV28 with TRBJ2-3; D gene uncertain. CDR1 and CDR2 (germline): MDHEN, SYDVKM. V gave up 3 bases and J gave up 1 base, with 5 bases separating them. This CDR3 contains 13 residues. CDR3 loop: CASSFQGTDTQYF. The CDR3 DNA reads TGTGCCAGCAGTTTTCAGGGCACAGATACGCAGTATTTT.

This clonotype was seen a few times. The chain recombines TRBV29-1 with TRBJ2-3; TRBD2 matches at 9 bases. The CDR3 is 12 amino acids. V dropped 7 bases and J dropped 5; count of bases not matched to a gene: 4. CDR1 SQVTM and CDR2 ANQGSEA come from the germline V gene. In DNA, the CDR3 is TGCAGCGCCAGCGGGGGGATAGATACGCAGTATTTT. Its protein product is CSASGGIDTQYF.